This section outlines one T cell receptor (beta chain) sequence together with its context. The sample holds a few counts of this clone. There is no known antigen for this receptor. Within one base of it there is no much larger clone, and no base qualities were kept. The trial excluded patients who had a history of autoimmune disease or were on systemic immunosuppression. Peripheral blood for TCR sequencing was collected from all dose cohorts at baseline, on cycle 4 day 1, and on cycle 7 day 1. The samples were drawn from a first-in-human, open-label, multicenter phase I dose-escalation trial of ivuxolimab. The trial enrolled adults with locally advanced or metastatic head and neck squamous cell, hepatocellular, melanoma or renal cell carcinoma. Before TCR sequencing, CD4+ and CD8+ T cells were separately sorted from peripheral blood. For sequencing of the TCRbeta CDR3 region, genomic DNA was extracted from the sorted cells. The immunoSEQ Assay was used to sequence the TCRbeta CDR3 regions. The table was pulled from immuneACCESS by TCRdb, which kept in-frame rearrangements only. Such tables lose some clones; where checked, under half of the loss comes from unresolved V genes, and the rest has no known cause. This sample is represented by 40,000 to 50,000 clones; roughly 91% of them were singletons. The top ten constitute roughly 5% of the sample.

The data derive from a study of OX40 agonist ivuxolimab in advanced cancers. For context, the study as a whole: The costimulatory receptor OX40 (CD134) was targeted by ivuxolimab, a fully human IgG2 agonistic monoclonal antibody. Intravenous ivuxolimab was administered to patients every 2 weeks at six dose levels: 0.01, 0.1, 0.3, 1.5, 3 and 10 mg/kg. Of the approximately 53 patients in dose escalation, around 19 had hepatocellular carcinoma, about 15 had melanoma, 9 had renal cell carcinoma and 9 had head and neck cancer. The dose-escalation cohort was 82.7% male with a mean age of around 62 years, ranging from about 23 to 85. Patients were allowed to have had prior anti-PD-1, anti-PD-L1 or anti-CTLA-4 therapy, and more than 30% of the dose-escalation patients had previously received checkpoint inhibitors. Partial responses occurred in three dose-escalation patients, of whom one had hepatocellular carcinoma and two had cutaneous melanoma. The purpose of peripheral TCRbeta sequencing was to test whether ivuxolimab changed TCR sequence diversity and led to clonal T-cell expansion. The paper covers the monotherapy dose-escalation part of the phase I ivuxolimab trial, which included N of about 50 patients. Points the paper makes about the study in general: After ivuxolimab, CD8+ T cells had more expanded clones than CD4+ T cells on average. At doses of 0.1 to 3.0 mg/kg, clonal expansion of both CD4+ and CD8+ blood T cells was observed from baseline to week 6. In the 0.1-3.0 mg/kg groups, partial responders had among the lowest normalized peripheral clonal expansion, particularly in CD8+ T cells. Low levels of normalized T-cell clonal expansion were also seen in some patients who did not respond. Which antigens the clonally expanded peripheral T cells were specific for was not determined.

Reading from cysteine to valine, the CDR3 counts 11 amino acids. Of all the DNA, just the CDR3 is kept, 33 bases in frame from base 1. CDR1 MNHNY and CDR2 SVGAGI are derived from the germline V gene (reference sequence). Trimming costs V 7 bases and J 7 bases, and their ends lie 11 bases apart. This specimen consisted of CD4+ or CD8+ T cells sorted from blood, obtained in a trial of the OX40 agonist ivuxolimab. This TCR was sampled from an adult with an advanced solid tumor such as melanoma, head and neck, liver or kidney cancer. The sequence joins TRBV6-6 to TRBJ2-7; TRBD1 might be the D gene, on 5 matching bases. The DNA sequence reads TGTGCCAGCACCCAAGGGGCGGAGCAGTACGTC. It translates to CASTQGAEQYV.